These 8 T cell receptor beta chains came from one sample sequenced in a study of Ad26.COV2.S vaccination and SARS-CoV-2 variants. Sequencing was performed with immunoSEQ multiplex PCR; in TCRdb, only in-frame clones are kept and a portion is missing. The sample shows over 350,000 clones, about 88% of them seen only once. Described treatment: some 19 received Ad26.COV2.S at low or high dose, single or two shots; 5 received placebo; per-sample allocation not given. The investigators took samples on day 63 after the first vaccine or placebo injection. This sample comprised peripheral blood, obtained in a trial of Ad26.COV2.S vaccine versus placebo. These receptors all come from a person between 18 and 59 years old who received the Ad26.COV2.S COVID-19 vaccine or a placebo.

A word on this clone: The same CDR3 arises from other DNA sequences in this sample as well. The chain's CDR3 is CASSLVTGQETQYF. CDR3 coding DNA: TGCGCCAGCAGCTTGGTAACAGGTCAAGAGACCCAGTACTTC. The gene calls are TRBV5-1 and TRBJ2-5; D is possibly TRBD1 (5 bases). The CDR3 covers 14 residues. Per the germline V gene, CDR1 is SGHRS and CDR2 is YFSETQ. The V end was cut by 0 bases, the J end by 2 bases, with 8 bases between. The full variable domain, rest sourced from reference TRBV5-1 and TRBJ2-5, is KAGVTQTPRYLIKTRGQQVTLSCSPISGHRSVSWYQQTPGQGLQFLFEYFSETQRNKGNFPGRFSGRQFSNSRSEMNVSTLELGDSALYLCASSLVTGQETQYFGPGTRLLVL.

J is TRBJ2-1 and V is TRBV11-3; no clear D gene. The CDR3 runs 14 residues. V lost 6 bases, J lost 0 bases, and 9 bases lay in between. CDR1 SGHNT and CDR2 YENEEA come from the germline V gene. The CDR3 nucleotides read TGTGCCAGCAGTTACATCGGCTCCTACAATGAGCAGTTCTTC. Encoded protein: CASSYIGSYNEQFF. Full variable domain (outside the CDR3, taken from reference TRBV11-3 and TRBJ2-1): EAGVVQSPRYKIIEKKQPVAFWCNPISGHNTLYWYLQNLGQGPELLIRYENEEAVDDSQLPKDRFSAERLKGVDSTLKIQPAELGDSAVYLCASSYIGSYNEQFFGPGTRLTVL.

V gene TRBV12-5 combines with J gene TRBJ2-1; 11 nucleotides align to TRBD2. The CDR3 has 15 residues. Per germline, CDR1 LGHNT and CDR2 FRNRAP. The V gene end was trimmed by 6 bases and the J gene end by 12 bases; junction bases not matched to a gene: 13. The CDR3 bases are TGTGCTAGTGGAACCGTGGTAGCGGGGGGGCTTGTGCAGTTCTTC. Residues: CASGTVVAGGLVQFF.

The chain uses TRBV7-2 and TRBJ1-3, with D unresolved. Germline lookup yields CDR1 SGHTA and CDR2 FQGNSA. V was shortened by 5 bases and J by 0 bases, with 14 bases between the two germline ends. The CDR3 consists of 16 residues. In DNA form, the CDR3 reads TGTGCCAGCAGCCCCTACAGTACCCACTCTGGAAACACCATATATTTT. Protein product: CASSPYSTHSGNTIYF.

The chain carries TRBV7-2 and TRBJ2-2; no clear D. Per germline, CDR1 SGHTA and CDR2 FQGNSA. V was shortened by 10 bases and J by 5 bases, with 11 bases between the two germline ends. This CDR3 has 12 residues. The CDR3 nucleotides are TGTGCCACCCAACCCCCGACCGGGGAGCTGTTTTTT. Translated, it gives CATQPPTGELFF. Supplemented by reference TRBV7-2 and TRBJ2-2, the full variable domain reads GAGVSQSPSNKVTEKGKDVELRCDPISGHTALYWYRQSLGQGLEFLIYFQGNSAPDKSGLPSDRFSAERTGGSVSTLTIQRTQQEDSAVYLCATQPPTGELFFGEGSRLTVL.

This chain uses TRBV5-6 with TRBJ1-2, with unresolved D. The germline CDR1 and CDR2 sequences are SGHDT and YYEEEE. With 4 bases removed from V and 4 bases from J, the gap between germline ends came to 14 bases. There are 14 residues in the CDR3. The CDR3 is CASSPGSVTYGYTF. CDR3 sequence (DNA): TGTGCCAGCAGCCCGGGCTCCGTCACCTATGGCTACACCTTC.

This chain uses TRBV9 with TRBJ1-2; D is ambiguous. CDR1 and CDR2 from the germline V gene are SGDLS and YYNGEE. Deletions cut 0 bases from V and 2 bases from J, with 8 bases between. The CDR3 sequence is 14 residues long. The CDR3 DNA is TGTGCCAGCAGCGTAGACCGCACCAACTATGGCTACACCTTC. Residues: CASSVDRTNYGYTF.

This rearrangement joins TRBV25-1 to TRBJ2-5; D gene ambiguous. The length of the CDR3 is 13 residues. The germline V gene encodes CDR1 MGHDK and CDR2 SYGVNS. Trimming took off 5 bases at V and 1 base at J, with 8 bases between the two ends. In DNA, the CDR3 is TGTGCCAGCAGTCCCTATGTCCAAGAGACCCAGTACTTC. Encoded protein: CASSPYVQETQYF.